The 25 T cell receptor beta chains in this list originate from one sample, sequenced in a study of blood T cell repertoires in COVID-19. Sequencing used immunoSEQ multiplex PCR; TCRdb keeps in-frame clones, though not all of them. The data contain about 150,000 clones, around three quarters of them seen just once; the ten biggest clones take up roughly 1.5%. The specimen was peripheral blood. The receptors originated from a man older than 75 with acute or convalescent COVID-19.

The V and J genes are TRBV10-3 and TRBJ1-4; D possibly corresponds to TRBD1 (5 bases). The germline V and J ends were trimmed by 10 bases and 4 bases, with 16 bases remaining between them. CDR1 ENHRY and CDR2 SYGVKD come from the germline V gene. The CDR3 extends over 14 amino acids. Written as DNA, the CDR3 is TGTGCCACACGCCAGGGAGGAAGTAATGAAAAACTGTTTTTT. As protein: CATRQGGSNEKLFF.

The rearrangement uses TRBV24-1 and TRBJ2-3; 7 bases are shared with TRBD1. The length of the CDR3 is 15 residues. Trimming at V came to 4 bases and at J to 2 bases, leaving 5 bases not matched to a gene. Looked up from germline, CDR1 is KGHDR and CDR2 is SFDVKD. DNA for the CDR3: TGTGCCACCAGTGAGTCTAGGGGGCTCACAGATACGCAGTATTTT. Amino acid sequence: CATSESRGLTDTQYF.

V gene TRBV11-2 combines with J gene TRBJ1-1, with D tentatively TRBD1 (5 bases). Trimming removed 1 base from V and 0 bases from J, with 9 bases in between. The CDR3 has 15 amino acids. Germline values: CDR1 SGHAT, CDR2 FQNNGV. CDR3 sequence: CASSLVNRLNTEAFF. Here the CDR3 DNA reads TGTGCCAGCAGCTTAGTTAACAGGTTGAACACTGAAGCTTTCTTT. Drawing the rest from reference TRBV11-2 and TRBJ1-1, the complete variable domain is EAGVAQSPRYKIIEKRQSVAFWCNPISGHATLYWYQQILGQGPKLLIQFQNNGVVDDSQLPKDRFSAERLKGVDSTLKIQPAKLEDSAVYLCASSLVNRLNTEAFFGQGTRLTVV.

CDR3 sequence (DNA): TGTGCCAGCAGCGGAACCGGGACAGCGTTCGCTGAAGCTTTCTTT. It specifies CASSGTGTAFAEAFF. The chain uses TRBV5-4 and TRBJ1-1; 7 bases align to TRBD1. V dropped 4 bases and J dropped 6; count of bases not matched to a gene: 12. The CDR3 totals 15 residues. The germline V gene encodes CDR1 SGHNT and CDR2 YYREEE (reference sequence).

The V and J genes are TRBV6-6 and TRBJ1-1; TRBD1 might be the D (6 bases). Trimming shortened V by 5 bases and J by 6 bases, and 19 bases separated the two germline ends. CDR3 length equals 15 residues. CDR1 MNHNY and CDR2 SVGAGI come from the germline V gene (reference sequence). The DNA for the CDR3 is TGTGCCAGCAGTGTCACAGGGCAAGAGGTCGCTGAAGCTTTCTTT. Translation: CASSVTGQEVAEAFF.

The rearrangement joins TRBV11-3 to TRBJ2-2; 7 bases map to TRBD2. V gave up 3 bases and J gave up 2 bases; unmatched junction bases: 6. Germline V lookup: CDR1 SGHNT, CDR2 YENEEA. The CDR3 sequence is 16 residues long. The CDR3 loop reads CASSLGQRENTGELFF. The CDR3 region has the DNA TGTGCCAGCAGCTTGGGCCAGCGGGAAAACACCGGGGAGCTGTTTTTT.

This clone was seen only once. This chain connects TRBV3-1 (or the pseudogene TRBV3-2) to TRBJ1-5; no clear D gene. Trimming took off 1 base at V and 7 bases at J, with 11 bases between the two ends. This CDR3 comprises 14 residues. Germline V lookup: CDR1 LGHDT, CDR2 YNNKEL (reference sequence). The CDR3 spells CASSQAPLGQPQHF. The CDR3 region has the DNA TGTGCCAGCAGCCAAGCTCCCTTGGGCCAGCCCCAGCATTTT.

The V gene is TRBV2, the J gene TRBJ1-2, with D perhaps matching TRBD1 (5 bases). This CDR3 is 13 amino acids long. Germline V gene sequence: CDR1 SNHLY, CDR2 FYNNEI. Trimming shortened V by 10 bases and J by 8 bases, and 20 bases separated the two germline ends. The CDR3: CATRREGTEGYTF. The CDR3 DNA reads TGTGCCACCCGAAGGGAGGGGACGGAAGGCTACACCTTC.

This sequence joins TRBV4-3 and TRBJ2-1; 8 nucleotides line up with TRBD1. From germline, CDR1 is LGHNA and CDR2 YSLEER. V shed 4 bases, J shed 3 bases, and the junction held 11 bases outside the gene matches. CDR3 size: 17 residues. CDR3 nucleotides: TGCGCCAGCAGCCCCAACTTGGGCAGGGGGCTCTACAATGAGCAGTTCTTC. Protein: CASSPNLGRGLYNEQFF.

The sample holds one count of this clone. The gene calls are TRBV5-5 and TRBJ1-6; 9 bases line up with TRBD1. The CDR3 spans 15 residues. Germline CDR1 reads SGHKS; CDR2 reads YYEKEE (reference sequence). J lost 8 bases, V lost 4 bases, and 7 bases had no gene match. CDR3 sequence: CASSAEQGAYSPLHF. CDR3 sequence (DNA): TGTGCCAGCAGCGCCGAACAGGGGGCATATTCACCCCTCCACTTT.

In this sample, this clone turned up a few times. CDR3 amino acids: CASSPRSYEQYF. DNA of the CDR3: TGTGCCAGCAGCCCTCGCTCCTACGAGCAGTACTTC. The chain joins TRBV3-1 (or the pseudogene TRBV3-2) to TRBJ2-7; D not resolved. CDR1 is LGHDT, CDR2 YNNKEL, per germline (reference sequence). The V and J ends lost 4 bases and 0 bases respectively, with 4 bases between them. This CDR3 is 12 amino acids long.

This clone was seen more than once but under ten times. The chain uses TRBV7-9 and TRBJ1-2; weak D call: TRBD1 (6 bases). The germline V and J ends were trimmed by 5 bases and 8 bases, with 21 bases remaining between them. CDR1 is SEHNR, CDR2 FQNEAQ, per germline (reference sequence). This CDR3 comprises 15 residues. CDR3: CASSLEGVSVRGYTF. CDR3 coding DNA: TGTGCCAGCAGCCTAGAGGGGGTTTCGGTGAGAGGCTACACCTTC.

The CDR3 reads CASRIRQGAGTGELFF. The CDR3 nucleotides are TGTGCCAGCAGGATTAGACAGGGGGCGGGCACCGGGGAGCTGTTTTTT. V and J are TRBV3-1 (or the pseudogene TRBV3-2) and TRBJ2-2; 10 positions match TRBD1. The germline CDR1 and CDR2 sequences are LGHDT and YNNKEL (reference sequence). The CDR3 length is 16 residues. Trimming removed 6 bases from V and 4 bases from J; junction bases left unmatched: 8.

V is TRBV30 and J is TRBJ2-1; 11 bases are a match to TRBD2. The ends lost 4 bases at V and 4 bases at J; junction bases unmatched: 6. The V gene's germline CDR1 is GTSNPN and CDR2 SVGIG (reference sequence). The CDR3 runs to 15 residues. The CDR3, as DNA: TGTGCCTGGACCTTAGCGGGGGGGCCATACAATGAGCAGTTCTTC. Protein: CAWTLAGGPYNEQFF.

The CDR3 region is CASSVPSLTGLNTEAFF. The CDR3 nucleotides are TGTGCCAGCAGCGTACCCAGCCTGACAGGGCTGAACACTGAAGCTTTCTTT. The chain combines TRBV9 with TRBJ1-1; 7 bases match TRBD1. V lost 1 base and J lost 0; bases outside the gene matches: 9. This CDR3 is 17 amino acids long. CDR1 SGDLS and CDR2 YYNGEE come from the germline V gene.

This clone was detected a few times. This chain uses TRBV18 with TRBJ1-1; D ambiguous. Deletions cut 3 bases from V and 3 bases from J, with 11 bases between. The germline CDR1 and CDR2 sequences are KGHSH and LQKENI. The CDR3 runs 14 residues. CDR3 residues: CASSPSYRDTEAFF. The CDR3 DNA is TGTGCCAGCTCACCGAGCTATAGAGACACTGAAGCTTTCTTT.

This rearrangement joins TRBV5-5 to TRBJ2-1; 11 bases are a match to TRBD1. This CDR3 has 15 residues. The V segment lost 4 bases and the J segment 6 bases; nucleotides outside the gene matches: 6. Germline CDR1 is SGHKS and CDR2 is YYEKEE (reference sequence). The CDR3, as DNA: TGTGCCAGCAGCGCCCAAGGGACAGGGGGCAATGAGCAGTTCTTC. Translation: CASSAQGTGGNEQFF.

The rearrangement links TRBV18 to TRBJ1-2, with 7 bases lining up with TRBD1. The V and J ends lost 5 bases and 0 bases, in that order; junction bases with no gene match: 6. CDR1 is KGHSH, CDR2 LQKENI, per germline. The CDR3 covers 15 residues. In DNA form, the CDR3 reads TGTGCCAGCTCATCCGGACAGGCCACTAACTATGGCTACACCTTC. Its protein is CASSSGQATNYGYTF.

The J gene is TRBJ2-2, the V gene TRBV6-5; 9 bases are shared with TRBD1. The CDR3 has 16 amino acids. V lost 1 base and J lost 7; bases outside the gene matches: 7. From germline, CDR1 is MNHEY and CDR2 SVGAGI. CDR3: CASSYFAGTGFGELFF. CDR3 in DNA: TGTGCCAGCAGTTACTTCGCCGGGACAGGGTTCGGGGAGCTGTTTTTT.

The CDR3 here is CASSQETSGGSYKNEQFF. The CDR3 DNA is TGTGCCAGCAGCCAAGAGACTAGCGGGGGCTCCTACAAGAATGAGCAGTTCTTC. The chain combines TRBV14 with TRBJ2-1; 12 bases line up with TRBD2. The CDR3 has 18 amino acids. Losses at the gene ends were 0 bases for V and 7 bases for J; bases not matched to a gene: 10. Germline V lookup: CDR1 SGHDN, CDR2 FVKESK.

The V call is TRBV18, the J call TRBJ1-2, with 10 bases fitting TRBD1. Germline trimming cut 4 bases from V and 6 bases from J; bases unmatched to any gene: 5. CDR1 and CDR2 from the germline V gene are KGHSH and LQKENI. This CDR3 spans 14 amino acids. The CDR3 sequence is CASSRDRGRDGYTF. The CDR3 DNA sequence: TGTGCCAGCTCACGGGACAGGGGCAGAGATGGCTACACCTTC.

The chain is built from TRBV5-6 and TRBJ1-1, with D possibly being TRBD1 (6 bases). Germline V lookup: CDR1 SGHDT, CDR2 YYEEEE. The CDR3 spans 16 residues. V was cut by 0 bases and J by 4 bases, with 16 bases left in between. The CDR3 loop reads CASSLVGQGIATEAFF. The CDR3 DNA reads TGTGCCAGCAGCTTGGTGGGGCAGGGGATCGCCACTGAAGCTTTCTTT.

This chain joins TRBV6-5 and TRBJ1-1, with D perhaps matching TRBD1 (6 bases). Germline V gene data show CDR1 as MNHEY and CDR2 as SVGAGI. Trimming pared 4 bases from V and 0 bases from J, leaving 12 bases between. The CDR3 loop spans 15 amino acids. CDR3 residues: CASSWRTAMNTEAFF. In nucleotides, the CDR3 is TGTGCCAGCAGTTGGAGGACAGCGATGAACACTGAAGCTTTCTTT.

The J gene is TRBJ1-2, the V gene TRBV20-1; no clear D. This CDR3 spans 12 amino acids. With 5 bases removed from V and 4 bases from J, the gap between germline ends came to 11 bases. Germline V gene sequence: CDR1 DFQATT, CDR2 SNEGSKA (reference sequence). The CDR3 protein is CSAGDKSYGYTF. The CDR3 DNA reads as TGCAGTGCTGGTGACAAGAGCTATGGCTACACCTTC.

This sequence joins TRBV25-1 and TRBJ1-1; tentatively, D is TRBD1 (5 bases). Germline V lookup: CDR1 MGHDK, CDR2 SYGVNS. V dropped 4 bases and J dropped 3 bases, with 9 bases sitting between them. The CDR3 is made up of 13 amino acids. The DNA of the CDR3 is TGTGCCAGCAGTGGAACAGGCTACACTGAAGCTTTCTTT. Translation: CASSGTGYTEAFF.